Sequencing of this T cell receptor beta chain was carried out in a study of blood T cells in healthy people across ages. Study-level points and caveats: Among long-lived donors, naive CD4+ cells were more numerous and diversity higher than in aged donors.

Through a sample-barcoded 5' primer and a J-beta primer mix, a second PCR was run for roughly 7 to 12 cycles. Each cDNA was tagged by a template-switch adaptor containing 12 random nucleotides. Every individual sample yielded 2.5 million or more paired-end reads (each containing CDR3). Via MiXCR, TCRdb re-called the 5' RACE reads, giving one row per CDR3 protein. Found here are over 600,000 distinct CDR3 sequences, 40% to 50% of them singletons; the top ten hold 30%. Of note for this clonotype: Its target is not known.

This CDR3 is 14 amino acids long. CDR1 is SGHRS and CDR2 is YFSETQ in the germline V gene. V shed 2 bases and J shed 0 bases, with 8 bases lying between them. Investigators took around 11 milliliters of peripheral blood from every donor. The sequencing input was blood. The sequence was collected from a man older than 75 in good health. The chain is built from TRBV5-1 and TRBJ2-5, with D unclear. CDR3 bases: TGCGCCAGCAGCTTAGGATGTAACCAAGAGACCCAGTACTTC. It specifies CASSLGCNQETQYF.